The clone carrying this T cell receptor (beta chain) was counted a few times. The data belong to a study of blood T cells in healthy people across ages. Through a sample-barcoded 5' primer and a J-beta primer mix, a second PCR was run for about 6 to 11 cycles. TCRdb reprocessed the 5' RACE reads with MiXCR, giving one entry per CDR3 protein. The top ten hold 9% to 9.5% of the sample, which has hundreds of thousands of distinct CDR3 sequences, roughly 25% seen once. Losses at the gene ends were 8 bases for V and 3 bases for J; bases not matched to a gene: 11. CDR3 length: 15 amino acids. The germline V gene has CDR1 KGHSH and CDR2 LQKENI. The same data also went into a second study, on T cells of mothers and their children.

The chain employs TRBV18 and TRBJ1-2, with 8 bases aligning to TRBD1. Sequenced sample: blood. The TCR sequence derives from a boy between 10 and 17 years old in good health. CDR3 bases: TGTGCCAGCCCGCGAGACAGGGGCAAGCACTATGGCTACACCTTC. Translated, it gives CASPRDRGKHYGYTF.